The TCR beta chain described here comes from a study of blood T cell repertoires in COVID-19. Across the study: Whether acute or convalescent, the COVID-19 samples came from the United States, Italy and Spain.

Seattle patients were enrolled during active infection and followed longitudinally. Per the authors' pipeline: Nucleated cell number was recorded as an estimate derived from reference gene primer amplification. Clones were read by immunoSEQ multiplex PCR, and TCRdb kept only the in-frame ones, dropping some. The V and J calls and clone size come from that table; D and trimming were worked out from the DNA. This sample yields about 240,000 clones, of which more than 85% are seen a single time; roughly 10% belongs to the top ten. The receptor comes from a woman in her forties or fifties with COVID-19, enrolled during active disease. The sample comprised peripheral blood.

CDR3 sequence reads: CASSFLAGGPSTDTQYF. Written as DNA, the CDR3 is TGTGCCAGCAGTTTTCTAGCGGGGGGGCCTAGCACAGATACGCAGTATTTT. The chain joins TRBV28 to TRBJ2-3, with 12 bases fitting TRBD2. CDR3 length: 17 residues. V lost 3 bases and J lost 0; bases outside the gene matches: 4. Germline CDR1 and CDR2: MDHEN and SYDVKM.